What follows are 3 T cell receptor beta chains derived from one specimen sequenced in a study of T-cell reconstitution after alpha-beta-depleted transplantation in children. This sample's TCRbeta library carried unique molecular identifier barcodes. TCRdb processed the PCR reads anew with MiXCR; each CDR3 protein has one entry. The top ten hold approximately 7% of the sample, which has under 35,000 distinct CDR3 sequences, 5% to 7% seen once. This sample comprised PBMCs, mostly from graft donor cells, obtained 180 days after TCRalphabeta/CD19-depleted stem cell transplant. These receptors were obtained from a male patient younger than 18 who had a stem cell transplant for acute myeloid leukemia, so the T cells may come from the graft donor.

This clonotype showed up many times. CDR3 DNA sequence: TGTGCCAGCAGCCGAACTGGGCTATATAGCACAGATACGCAGTATTTT. Protein sequence: CASSRTGLYSTDTQYF. The V gene is TRBV5-5, the J gene TRBJ2-3; D is ambiguous. V was pared by 4 bases and J by 0 bases, with 15 bases between. This CDR3 has 16 amino acids. CDR1 and CDR2 (germline): SGHKS, YYEKEE (reference sequence).

This clonotype has ten or more counts. This chain joins TRBV9 and TRBJ2-2; 8 nucleotides agree with TRBD2. V was clipped by 3 bases and J by 3 bases; unmatched bases: 13. The CDR3 covers 18 residues. The germline CDR1 and CDR2 sequences are SGDLS and YYNGEE. The CDR3 sequence is CASSETRGAGAYTGELFF. CDR3 DNA sequence: TGTGCCAGCAGCGAGACCCGAGGAGCGGGAGCCTACACCGGGGAGCTGTTTTTT.

Of note for this clonotype: The CDR3 carries no conserved terminal phenylalanine or tryptophan, so it likely arises from a read error. The gene calls are TRBV5-1 and TRBJ2-5; D is tentatively TRBD1 or TRBD2 (6 bases each). This CDR3 region has 13 residues. Germline V gives CDR1 SGHRS, CDR2 YFSETQ. CDR3 bases: TGCGCCAGTAGCTTGGGGGGCCTTGAGACCCAGTACTTG. It yields the protein CASSLGGLETQYL.